This TCR beta chain was retrieved from a study of CD8+ T cells in alopecia areata. Whole-study context: Severity of treated patients was scored by affected scalp percentage. General observations from the study: In scalp and blood during tofacitinib, many expanded lesional clones persisted. Among the top 100, expanded CD8+ clones, as well as scalp clonality, were significantly decreased by tofacitinib.

Following extraction, RNA underwent reverse transcription to cDNA, which served as the sequencing template. The method was immunoSEQ multiplex PCR; TCRdb's version includes in-frame clones alone and lacks a portion of them. The sample gives 200,000 or so clones, more than 30% of which show up once; 0.48% is in the top ten. This clone showed up just a few times. Antigen: not known. The treatment: oral pan-JAK inhibitor, 5-10 mg twice daily. V was clipped by 7 bases and J by 5 bases; unmatched bases: 12. Germline lookup yields CDR1 SQVTM and CDR2 ANQGSEA. The CDR3 sequence is 14 residues long. The chain links TRBV29-1 to TRBJ1-1; 8 nucleotides align to TRBD1. This clonotype originated in a human donor with alopecia areata. Sequencing was performed on CD4+ T cells sorted from blood, taken at roughly week 30, from a patient treated with tofacitinib. The chain's CDR3 is CSAYQGAQRTEAFF. CDR3 sequence (DNA): TGCAGCGCCTATCAGGGGGCCCAGAGAACTGAAGCTTTCTTT.